The entry that follows covers one TCR beta chain sequence. No cognate antigen has been identified for it. Base-call qualities are not available, and no considerably larger clone is one nucleotide away. The sample belongs to a study of cytomegalovirus exposure and HLA in healthy donors (TCRdb year 2017). In the study overall: An earlier analysis of several hundred of the donors reported 250 to 300 Gb of sequence data and 120 million or so unique TCR beta sequences from some 180 million T cells. Roughly 300 gigabases of sequencing data and around 80 million unique TCR sequences made up an early release that covered approximately 700 HLA-typed donors. The genetic ancestry cluster associated with self-reported Caucasian donors included 81% of the roughly 390 genotyped donors. The study aimed to test whether signatures of past pathogen exposure could be identified by cataloging public T cell receptors. The study used immunosequencing to profile the T cell repertoires of about 670 subjects and linked those repertoires to cytomegalovirus serostatus. Besides the first cohort of 550 to 750 subjects, a separate validation cohort made up of 95 to 150 different subjects was used. To predict cytomegalovirus infection status, the study brought together high-throughput TCR immunosequencing, statistical association of individual TCRs with disease status, and machine learning. In a later analysis, previously published TCR beta repertoires from 550 to 700 donors were re-analyzed and high-resolution HLA genotyping was added so that TCR occurrence patterns could be studied. Rather than drawing on any new phenotypic data, the later analysis identified candidate immune exposures from TCR beta sequences and the way those sequences occurred across donors. An earlier analysis of some 500 of the donors used high-throughput TCR beta sequencing to judge whether each TCR beta V gene segment behaved as functional or pseudogenic. Donor age, sex, ethnicity and CMV serostatus were compiled together with the repertoire data. Genome-wide SNP genotypes for about 60% of the roughly 670 donors were used in a later genetic analysis, which treated that subset as a discovery cohort. All discovery cohort repertoires had been generated using a single sequencing platform. Class I and class II HLA loci were covered by the typing at four-digit resolution. The number of donors typed differed by locus, with 629-630 for A, B, C, DRB1 and DQB1, roughly 520 for DQA1, 600 to 610 for DPA1, and around 430 for DPB1. Four to six DR-DQ haplotypes were handled as single units for association and clustering, since linkage in the cohort was strong. On average, about 240,000 unique TCR beta nucleotide sequences were sequenced per donor among 300 to 500 genotyped donors of the cohort, with 15% to 20% of those sequences being non-productive. The research as a whole found: Because the 87-base-pair reads could not distinguish some IMGT-functional V segments, including TRBV6-2 and TRBV6-3, those segments were excluded. Cytomegalovirus status was reported to be diagnosed by the classifier with high specificity and sensitivity in both the original and validation cohorts. Compared with equally common non-associated chains, HLA-associated TCR beta chains in a later analysis were more clonally expanded and had lower generation probabilities. According to a later analysis, parvovirus B19, influenza, CMV and Epstein-Barr virus appeared linked to several top co-occurrence clusters. A cluster of highly shared sequence variants was judged likely to be a technical artifact of the sequencing pipeline. A further reported finding was that TCR beta sequences accurately predicted the HLA-A and HLA-B alleles for most subjects in the first cohort. Compared with the roughly 700-donor mean, donors in an Asian-associated ancestry cluster had fewer N-insertions in productive TCRs, according to a later genetic analysis. It was suggested by the authors that the approach could potentially be generalized to other disease states and immunological phenotypes. A few of the identified cytomegalovirus-associated TCR beta chains were confirmed in vitro to be specific for cytomegalovirus antigens. According to a later analysis, most CMV-associated TCR beta chains appeared to be HLA-restricted, and the HLA associations seemed to be driven largely by CMV exposure. Only TCR beta chains were sequenced in this cohort, and the absence of alpha or paired-chain data limited detectable features. In an earlier analysis of 587 of the donors, most TCR beta V segments appeared in productive rearrangements about 87% or about 30% of the time, broadly matching IMGT annotations. Fewer than 20 rarely observed V segments, including chromosome 9 orphons, were excluded from the earlier analysis of several hundred of the donors because counts were too low. Correlated functional status among segregating V segments might reflect linkage disequilibrium, but an unknown experimental factor could not be ruled out. In a later analysis, TCR association rates were found to vary across HLA loci, with the most associated TCRs seen for DRB1 alleles and the fewest for HLA-C alleles. An association between a missense DCLRE1C variant and V-gene and J-gene trimming of TCR beta chains was found in a later genetic analysis and replicated in an independent cohort. The only immune exposure information available for the cohort was CMV serostatus. Most TCR sequences were seen in very few donors, while some public TCRs were found in many individuals. In the study, about 150 TCR beta chains were listed as associated with cytomegalovirus. Roughly uniform sequencing depth across donors was assumed in presence/absence analyses, although this assumption may not hold. Because some donors lacked HLA typing at each locus, the association tests relied only on the typed subset. In a later analysis, 15,000 to 20,000 TCR beta sequences were associated with specific HLA alleles at a false discovery rate of 0.05. Strong co-occurrence of HLA alleles, especially DR and DQ, made assigning TCR associations to individual alleles difficult.

The cohort was made up of about 670 healthy bone marrow donors. All cohort members were sampled while nominally healthy, although unrecorded immune exposures were likely present. The donor was CMV seronegative and belonged to the group of over 300 seronegative cohort members. A peripheral blood sample was provided by each donor, and peripheral blood mononuclear cells were used for TCR beta sequencing. The Qiagen DNeasy Blood Extraction Kit was used to extract genomic DNA from the blood cell samples. Trimming removed 4 bases from V and 8 bases from J; the gene matches leave 5 bases unexplained. The CDR3, cysteine through phenylalanine, is 13 amino acids long. The sequence is cut down to CDR3 DNA, 39 bases in frame from base 1. According to the germline V gene, CDR1 reads SQVTM and CDR2 reads ANQGSEA. Libraries were built with the immunoSEQ multiplex PCR assay. The multiplex PCR relied on a mix of 60 forward primers for TCR Vbeta segments and 13 reverse primers for TCR Jbeta segments. Amplification of the CDR3 region of rearranged TCR beta genes was performed with a multiplex PCR assay on genomic DNA. Amplified TCR beta libraries were sequenced as 87-base-pair reads on the Illumina HiSeq System. On the authors' methods: A later analysis counted tens of millions of unique TCR beta chains across the 666 repertoires, and about 10 million of these chains were shared by at least two donors. A nearest-neighbor algorithm error-corrected the raw reads and collapsed the reads into unique sequences, merging closely related sequences to remove PCR and sequencing errors. V, D and J gene segments were assigned by aligning CDR3 sequences to IMGT reference sequences. For a sequence to be retained, at least a six-nucleotide match to both a V gene segment and a J gene segment was required. A rearrangement was called productive if the CDR3 had no stop codons and remained in frame with V and J, and every other rearrangement was called non-productive. Following IMGT convention, CDR3 was defined as the stretch from the second conserved V-encoded cysteine to the conserved J-encoded phenylalanine. The earlier analysis of around 640 of the donors excluded sequences that lacked an unambiguous match to a single V gene segment. An earlier analysis of around 600 of the donors classified V segments as functional when productive rearrangements were above 56.7% and as segregating when the standard deviation between donors was above 5%. A statistical classification framework was developed to diagnose cytomegalovirus status using the catalog of TCR beta chain sequences. V and J gene assignment, in a later analysis, came from comparing TCR nucleotide sequences with IMGT/GENE-DB human TR gene sequences. The TCRdist pipeline was used in a later analysis to assign CDR3 sequences and most-parsimonious VDJ recombination scenarios. In a later analysis, every TCR beta chain was defined by the combination of its CDR3 amino acid sequence and its V-gene family, and reads without a unique V-gene family were dropped. As a way to deal with suspected cross-contamination and a sequencing artifact, a later analysis dropped hundreds of nucleotide sequences that were highly shared and had low generation probability. In a later analysis, a clonal expansion index for each public chain was calculated from normalized within-repertoire ranks of inferred template counts. In a later analysis, generation probabilities were computed with a VDJ recombination model fitted to out-of-frame rearrangements, and the resulting probabilities were checked against IGoR. A later analysis scored TCR-TCR, TCR-HLA and TCR-CMV co-occurrence with hypergeometric tests, applying a repertoire-size bias correction to TCR pairs. False discovery rates were estimated in a later analysis by permuting HLA or CMV assignments 20 times. In a later analysis, co-occurring TCRs were grouped with DBSCAN, and TCRdist sequence similarity was added when clustering was performed within HLA-allele-positive subsets. For co-occurrence clustering, repertoires with fewer than 30,000 or more than 120,000 public chains were excluded, along with a handful of repertoires with anomalous nucleotide sharing. TCRdb limited this immuneACCESS table to in-frame rearrangements with V and J called. A share of clones is missing; checked studies link under half to unresolved V genes, and the rest is unexplained. That table gives V, J and clone size, and the DNA gave D and trimming. The sample table records around 86,000 clones; roughly 8.2% of these occur just once. The top ten hold about 2.3% of the sample.

Sequencing was carried out using PBMCs. The receptor was derived from a middle-aged man in good health and CMV-seronegative. The receptor chain draws on TRBV29-1 and TRBJ1-6; 7 nucleotides in the junction match TRBD1. Read as DNA, the sequence is TGCAGCGTTGGTGACAGGGCGGATTCACCCCTCCACTTT. Translated, this is CSVGDRADSPLHF.